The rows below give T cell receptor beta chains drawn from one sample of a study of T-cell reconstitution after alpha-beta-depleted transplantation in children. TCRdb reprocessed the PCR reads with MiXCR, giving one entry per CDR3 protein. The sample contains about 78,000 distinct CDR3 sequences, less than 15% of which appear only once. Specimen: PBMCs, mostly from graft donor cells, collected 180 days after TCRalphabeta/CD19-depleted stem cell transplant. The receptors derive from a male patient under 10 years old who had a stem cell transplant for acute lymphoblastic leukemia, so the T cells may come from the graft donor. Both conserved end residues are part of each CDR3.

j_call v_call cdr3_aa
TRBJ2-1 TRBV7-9 CASSLGRAYNEQFF
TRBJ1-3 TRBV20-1 CSARGAGNTIYF
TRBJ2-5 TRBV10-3 CAIKASGGQETQYF
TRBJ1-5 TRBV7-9 CASSLKAGQPQHF
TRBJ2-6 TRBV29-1 CSVRQVSGANVLTF
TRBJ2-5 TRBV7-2 CASSLGQGRQETQYF
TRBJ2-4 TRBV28 CASSRDGGHIQYF
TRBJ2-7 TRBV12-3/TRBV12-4 CASSRGHYEQYF
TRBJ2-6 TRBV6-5 CASSYSITRGNVLTF
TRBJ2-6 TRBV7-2 CASSLSGTGANVLTF
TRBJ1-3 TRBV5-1 CASSLEQFSGNTIYF
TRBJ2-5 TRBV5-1 CASSSGTMETQYF
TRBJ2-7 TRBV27 CASRGLASSYEQYF
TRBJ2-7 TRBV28 CASSPSRQGYEQYF
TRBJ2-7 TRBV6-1 CASSELAVSYEQYF
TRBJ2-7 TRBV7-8 CASSRGLAATYEQYF
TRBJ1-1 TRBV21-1 CASSKTWTNTEAFF
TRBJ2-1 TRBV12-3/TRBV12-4 CASSLVDYPENNEQFF
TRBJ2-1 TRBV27 CASSLRGVEQFF
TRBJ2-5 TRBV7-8 CASSLARQETQYF
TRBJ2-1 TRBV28 CASSPRGFSSYNEQFF
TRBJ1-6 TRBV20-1 CSARDPNGASNSPLHF
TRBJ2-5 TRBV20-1 CSARAQTVTKKTQYF
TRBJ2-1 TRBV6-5 CASSSLGPNEQFF
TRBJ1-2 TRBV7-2 CASSSGQNYGYTF
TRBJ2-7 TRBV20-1 CSEGRAYEQYF
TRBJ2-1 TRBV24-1 CATSDLRLAGRSYNEQFF
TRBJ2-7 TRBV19 CASSTAGTGDYEQYF
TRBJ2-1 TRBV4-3 CASSQKPGPSTYNEQFF
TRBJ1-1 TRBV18 CASSPSGPGNTEAFF
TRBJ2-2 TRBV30 CAWRLLTGELFF
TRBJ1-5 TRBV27 CASRRAITGKRGQPQHF
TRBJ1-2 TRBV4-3 CASSGRQGLYGYTF
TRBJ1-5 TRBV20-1 CSASQDSNQPQHF
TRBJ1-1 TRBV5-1 CASSRTTLSEAFF
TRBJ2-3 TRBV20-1 CSAARLTSGSLHTDTQYF
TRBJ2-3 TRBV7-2 CASSPRPFAQYF
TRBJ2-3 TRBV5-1 CASSLGQPGADTQYF
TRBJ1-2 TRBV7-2 CASSLGGHGWGYTF
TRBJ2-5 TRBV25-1 CASSAVYQETQYF
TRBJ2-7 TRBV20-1 CSASLGYEQYF
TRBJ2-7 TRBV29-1 CSARAGGPFEQYF
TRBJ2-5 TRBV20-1 CSASREGRIDTQYF
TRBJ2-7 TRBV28 CASSFWNLAGQENEQYF
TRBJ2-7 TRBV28 CASSLFGGHRNIKSPYEQYF
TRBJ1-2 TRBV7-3 CASSLTFGGTTFF
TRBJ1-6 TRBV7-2 CASSPEGHHNSPLHF
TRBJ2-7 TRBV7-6 CASSLEERTGRDEQYF
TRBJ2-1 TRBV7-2 CASSLKYLEQFF
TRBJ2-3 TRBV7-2 CASSLRGSSTDTQYF
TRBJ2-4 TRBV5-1 CASSLDWIGAKNIQYF
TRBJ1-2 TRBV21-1 CASSKRTGGGYTF
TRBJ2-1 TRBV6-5 CASSYSMASGSGEQFF
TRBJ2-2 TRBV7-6 CASSPPGQVELFF
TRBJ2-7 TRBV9 CASSGVSSYEQYF
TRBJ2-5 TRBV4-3 CASSQDPQQETQYF